This T cell receptor (beta chain) came from a study of cytomegalovirus exposure and HLA in healthy donors. Whole-study context: The same platform as the 650 to 700 first-cohort repertoires was used for the 120 validation repertoires, a later analysis reported. Findings of the study overall: Across donors, most TCRs were seen rarely, yet some public ones were widespread. Accounts indicate the classifier identified cytomegalovirus status with strong specificity and sensitivity.

Donors were drawn from the approximately 120-subject validation cohort, separate from the roughly 700-subject first cohort. Sequenced by immunoSEQ multiplex PCR; TCRdb stores in-frame clones only, minus some. The table shows about 240,000 clones, with 80% to 90% occurring only once. Of note for this clone: Its target is unknown.

Germline values: CDR1 SGHNT, CDR2 YENEEA. The CDR3 sequence is 12 residues long. V lost 3 bases and J 6 bases, leaving 6 bases between the germline ends. Input material: PBMCs. This chain links TRBV11-3 with TRBJ2-1; the D is unclear. The sequence was obtained from a man aged 18 to 30 in good health and CMV-seronegative. In nucleotides, the CDR3 is TGTGCCAGCAGCTTCCTCGTCAATGAGCAGTTCTTC. This codes for CASSFLVNEQFF.